This TCR beta chain is drawn from a study of blood T cell repertoires in COVID-19. CDR1 and CDR2 from the germline V gene are SGDLS and YYNGEE. The CDR3 runs to 15 residues. V gave up 2 bases and J gave up 2 bases, with 11 bases separating them. As handled by the study authors: Reference gene primer amplification in the assay estimated nucleated cell counts. Generated by immunoSEQ multiplex PCR, the TCRdb table keeps only in-frame clones and is missing some. V and J calls plus clone size are reproduced from that table; the DNA served to infer D and trimming. The data hold hundreds of thousands of clones, with roughly 86% observed a single time. Each recovered donor of Cohort 3 presented with two negative PCRs, clearance, or symptom resolution.

The origin of this receptor is a woman aged 45-65 years who had recovered from COVID-19. V and J are TRBV9 and TRBJ1-5; D ambiguous. Sequenced: PBMCs or T cells enriched from blood (not recorded which). The DNA of the CDR3 is TGTGCCAGCAGCGTCGGGGTAGGTCGCAATCAGCCCCAGCATTTT. Translation: CASSVGVGRNQPQHF.